This T cell receptor beta chain was identified in a study of shared clonotypes between healthy human individuals. About this clone: This could be a read error, since a much larger clone is one nucleotide away. This same CDR3 is encoded by further DNA sequences in the sample.

CDR1 and CDR2 (germline): SGHRS, YFSETQ. The CDR3 covers 15 residues. Trimming removed 0 bases from V and 0 bases from J, with 7 bases in between. The table came from immunoSEQ multiplex PCR; TCRdb's copy has only in-frame clones and leaves some out. The data contain some 1 million clones, under 80% of them seen just once; the ten biggest clones take up about 1.5%. The receptor was derived from a man younger than 35 in good health. This sequence joins TRBV5-1 and TRBJ1-5; D not resolved. Sequences were obtained from memory CD4+ T cells sorted from blood. Subset described: CD45RA-negative fraction. The chain's CDR3 is CASSLEGNSNQPQHF. DNA of the CDR3: TGCGCCAGCAGCTTGGAAGGGAATAGCAATCAGCCCCAGCATTTT.